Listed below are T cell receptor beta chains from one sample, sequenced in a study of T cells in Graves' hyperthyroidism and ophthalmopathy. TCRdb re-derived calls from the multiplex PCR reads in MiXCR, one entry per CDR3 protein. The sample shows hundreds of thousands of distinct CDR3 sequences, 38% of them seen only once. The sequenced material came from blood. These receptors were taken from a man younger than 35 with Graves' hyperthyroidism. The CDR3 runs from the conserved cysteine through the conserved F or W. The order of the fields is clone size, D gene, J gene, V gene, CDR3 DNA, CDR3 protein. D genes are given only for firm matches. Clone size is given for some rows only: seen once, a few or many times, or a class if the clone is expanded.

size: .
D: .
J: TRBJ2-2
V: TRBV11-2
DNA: TGTGCCAGCTCACCACGGACAGCGAACACCGGGGAGCTGTTTTTT
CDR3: CASSPRTANTGELFF

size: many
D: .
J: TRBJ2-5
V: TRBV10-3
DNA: TGTGCCGCCAAAGCCGGCGACGGTAAAGAGACCCAGTACTTC
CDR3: CAAKAGDGKETQYF

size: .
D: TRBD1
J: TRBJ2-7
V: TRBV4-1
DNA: TGCGCCAGCTCCTCACTAGGACAGGGCTACTACGAGCAGTACTTC
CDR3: CASSSLGQGYYEQYF

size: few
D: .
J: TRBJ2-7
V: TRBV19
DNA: TGTGCCAGTAGCCCAACTGCTACAGGCTACGAGCAGTACTTC
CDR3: CASSPTATGYEQYF

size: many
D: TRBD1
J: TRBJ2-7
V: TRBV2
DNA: TGTGCCAGCAGTTGGACAGGGAAAAACCACGAGCAGTACTTC
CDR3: CASSWTGKNHEQYF

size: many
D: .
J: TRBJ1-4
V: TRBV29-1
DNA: TGCAGCGTATGGGGGGCCGACGGATTTAATGAAAAACTGTTTTTT
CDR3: CSVWGADGFNEKLFF

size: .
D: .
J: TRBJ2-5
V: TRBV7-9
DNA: TGTGCCAGCAGCTTCCTAAAATGGACAGTTGAAGAGACCCAGTACTTC
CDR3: CASSFLKWTVEETQYF

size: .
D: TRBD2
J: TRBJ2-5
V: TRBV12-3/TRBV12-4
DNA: TGTGCCAGCAGTTTCCGACTAGCGGAAAAGACCCAGTACTTC
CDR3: CASSFRLAEKTQYF

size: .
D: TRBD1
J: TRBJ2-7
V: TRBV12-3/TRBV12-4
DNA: TGTGCCAGCACCCCGACAGGGGGGGAGCAGTACTTC
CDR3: CASTPTGGEQYF

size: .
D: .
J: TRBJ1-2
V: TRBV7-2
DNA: TGCGCCAGCAGCCAACACAGGGCAGATGGCTACACCTTC
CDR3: CASSQHRADGYTF

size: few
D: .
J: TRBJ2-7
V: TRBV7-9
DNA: TGTGCCAGCAGCTCGTATCGGACGGACTCCTACGAGCAGTACTTC
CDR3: CASSSYRTDSYEQYF

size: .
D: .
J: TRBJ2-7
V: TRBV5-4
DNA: TGTGCCAGCAGTTTAACGGACGAGACCTACGAGCAGTACTTC
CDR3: CASSLTDETYEQYF

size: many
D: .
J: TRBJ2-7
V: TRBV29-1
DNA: TGCAGCGTTTTGGGGGACACCCTTTCCTACGAGCAGTACTTC
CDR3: CSVLGDTLSYEQYF

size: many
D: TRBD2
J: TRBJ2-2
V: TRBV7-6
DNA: TGTGCCAGCAGCTTAGTAGCGGGGTACACCGGGGAGCTGTTTTTT
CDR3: CASSLVAGYTGELFF

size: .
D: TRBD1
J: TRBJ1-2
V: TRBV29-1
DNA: TGCAGCGTTATGACTAAGGGACAGGGATCACAGGGCTACACCTTC
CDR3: CSVMTKGQGSQGYTF

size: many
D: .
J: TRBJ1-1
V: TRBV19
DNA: TGTGCCAGTAGCGGGAGGGACATGTTGAACACTGAAGCTTTCTTT
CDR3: CASSGRDMLNTEAFF

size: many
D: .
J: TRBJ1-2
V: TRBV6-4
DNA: TGTGCCAGCAGTGACGCCGGGACGGATGGCTACACCTTC
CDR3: CASSDAGTDGYTF

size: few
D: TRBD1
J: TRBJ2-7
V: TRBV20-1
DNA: TGCAGTGCTAGGGGTGGGACAGGGTTCTGGGAGCAGTACTTC
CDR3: CSARGGTGFWEQYF

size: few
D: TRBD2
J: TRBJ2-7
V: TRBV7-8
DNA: TGTGCCAGCAGCTTATTAGCGGGAGGGATTCTCGCCTCCTACGAGCAGTACTTC
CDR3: CASSLLAGGILASYEQYF

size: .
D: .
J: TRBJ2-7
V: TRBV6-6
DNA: TGTGCCAGCAGTTCGGGGGCCTTTGAGCAGTACTTC
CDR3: CASSSGAFEQYF

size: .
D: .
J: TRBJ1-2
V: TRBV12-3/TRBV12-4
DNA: TGTACCAGCAGTTTGAACAGTTACTATGGCTACACCTTC
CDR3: CTSSLNSYYGYTF

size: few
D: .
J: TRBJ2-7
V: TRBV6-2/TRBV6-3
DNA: TGTGCCAGCAGTTACAGGGCCCACTACGAGCAGTACTTC
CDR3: CASSYRAHYEQYF

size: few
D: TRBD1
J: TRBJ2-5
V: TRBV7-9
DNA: TGTGCCAGCAGCTTGACAGGGAGTACAAAGGAGACCCAGTACTTC
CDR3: CASSLTGSTKETQYF

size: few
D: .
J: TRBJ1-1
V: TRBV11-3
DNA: TGTGCCAGCAGCTTGGAGGGGCAAGGGGCTGAAGCTTTCTTT
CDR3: CASSLEGQGAEAFF

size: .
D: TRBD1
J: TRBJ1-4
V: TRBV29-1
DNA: TGCAGCGTTGAAGATCCCAGGGGGCTGTCTAATGAAAAACTGTTTTTT
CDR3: CSVEDPRGLSNEKLFF

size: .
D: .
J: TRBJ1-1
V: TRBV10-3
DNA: TGTGCCATCATGAACTCTGGGGGGGGGGCTGAAGCTTTCTTT
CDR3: CAIMNSGGGAEAFF

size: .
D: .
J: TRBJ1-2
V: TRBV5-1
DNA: TGCGCCAGCAGCTTGGAACAGTCCGTCTATGGCTACACCTTC
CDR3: CASSLEQSVYGYTF

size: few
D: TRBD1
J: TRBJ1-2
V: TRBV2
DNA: TGTGCCAGCAGGTCCGGGACAGGGAGGCACTATGGCTACACCTTC
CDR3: CASRSGTGRHYGYTF

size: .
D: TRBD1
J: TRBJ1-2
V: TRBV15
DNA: TGTGCCACCAGCGCAGCGGGACAGGGAGACTATGGCTACACCTTC
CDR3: CATSAAGQGDYGYTF

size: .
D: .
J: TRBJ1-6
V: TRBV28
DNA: TGTGCCAGCAGCCCACCGGTTCGCGCCCCAGGGACCCTCCACTTT
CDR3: CASSPPVRAPGTLHF

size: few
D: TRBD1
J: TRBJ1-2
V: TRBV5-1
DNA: TGCGCCAGCAGGTCCGGGACAGGGGACCACTATGGCTACACCTTC
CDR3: CASRSGTGDHYGYTF

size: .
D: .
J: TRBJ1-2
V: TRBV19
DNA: TGTGCCAGTAGTAACAGGGCTTCTAACTATGGCTACACCTTC
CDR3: CASSNRASNYGYTF

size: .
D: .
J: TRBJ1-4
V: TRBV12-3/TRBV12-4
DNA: TGTGCCAGCAGCAGGTACAGGTCCAATGAAAAACTGTTTTTT
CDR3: CASSRYRSNEKLFF

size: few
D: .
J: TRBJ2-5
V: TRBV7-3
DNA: TGTGCCAGCAGCTTAGATTTTGGGGAGACCCAGTACTTC
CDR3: CASSLDFGETQYF

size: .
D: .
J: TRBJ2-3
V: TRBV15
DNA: TGTGCCACCAGCAGGCTAACCCCAGAGAGATCAGATACGCAGTATTTT
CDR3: CATSRLTPERSDTQYF

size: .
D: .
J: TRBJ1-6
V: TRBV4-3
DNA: TGCGCCAGCAGCGCTCAGGATGGTAATTCACCCCTCCACTTT
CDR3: CASSAQDGNSPLHF

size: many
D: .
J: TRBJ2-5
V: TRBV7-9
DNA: TGTGCCAGCAGTCCCTGGGGGCAAGAGACCCAGTACTTC
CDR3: CASSPWGQETQYF

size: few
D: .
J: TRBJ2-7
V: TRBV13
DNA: TGTGCCAGCAGCTTCGAACAGGGATACGAGCAGTACTTC
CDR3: CASSFEQGYEQYF

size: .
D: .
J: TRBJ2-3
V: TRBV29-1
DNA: TGCAGCGTTCCGCCTGCATACTCAGATACGCAGTATTTT
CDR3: CSVPPAYSDTQYF

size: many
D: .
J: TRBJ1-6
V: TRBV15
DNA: TGTGCCACCAGCTTAACCGGGGCCGAGGGTTCACCCCTCCACTTT
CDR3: CATSLTGAEGSPLHF

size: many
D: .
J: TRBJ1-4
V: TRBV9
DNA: TGTGCCAGCAGCGGACCGAGAAATGAAAAACTGTTTTTT
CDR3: CASSGPRNEKLFF

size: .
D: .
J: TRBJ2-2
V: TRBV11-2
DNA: TGTGCCAGCAGCCTCTTATCGGCGAACACCGGGGAGCTGTTTTTT
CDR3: CASSLLSANTGELFF

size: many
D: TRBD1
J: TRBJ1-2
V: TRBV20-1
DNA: TGCAGTGCTAGAGTGTCAGGGGGCGGGGGCTACACCTTC
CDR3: CSARVSGGGGYTF

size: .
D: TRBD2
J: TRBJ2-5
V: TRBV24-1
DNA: TGTGCCACCAGTGCTGGGGGTAGCGGGGGATTCCAAGAGACCCAGTACTTC
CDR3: CATSAGGSGGFQETQYF

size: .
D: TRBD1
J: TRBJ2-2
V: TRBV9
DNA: TGTGCCAGCAGCATGGGACAGGGTGGCCGAGGCGGGGAGCTGTTTTTT
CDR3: CASSMGQGGRGGELFF

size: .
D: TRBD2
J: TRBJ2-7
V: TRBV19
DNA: TGTGCCAGTTTACCTAGGTGGGGCGGGAGGGTCGAGCAGTACTTC
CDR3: CASLPRWGGRVEQYF

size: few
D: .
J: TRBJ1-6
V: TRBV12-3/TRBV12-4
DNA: TGTGCCAGCACCGTGGCACACCGTGACTCACCCCTCCACTTT
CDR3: CASTVAHRDSPLHF

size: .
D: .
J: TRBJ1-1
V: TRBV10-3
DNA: TGTGCCAGCAGTGGTAGGGTGCGTGTTCGGAACACTGAAGCTTTCTTT
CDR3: CASSGRVRVRNTEAFF